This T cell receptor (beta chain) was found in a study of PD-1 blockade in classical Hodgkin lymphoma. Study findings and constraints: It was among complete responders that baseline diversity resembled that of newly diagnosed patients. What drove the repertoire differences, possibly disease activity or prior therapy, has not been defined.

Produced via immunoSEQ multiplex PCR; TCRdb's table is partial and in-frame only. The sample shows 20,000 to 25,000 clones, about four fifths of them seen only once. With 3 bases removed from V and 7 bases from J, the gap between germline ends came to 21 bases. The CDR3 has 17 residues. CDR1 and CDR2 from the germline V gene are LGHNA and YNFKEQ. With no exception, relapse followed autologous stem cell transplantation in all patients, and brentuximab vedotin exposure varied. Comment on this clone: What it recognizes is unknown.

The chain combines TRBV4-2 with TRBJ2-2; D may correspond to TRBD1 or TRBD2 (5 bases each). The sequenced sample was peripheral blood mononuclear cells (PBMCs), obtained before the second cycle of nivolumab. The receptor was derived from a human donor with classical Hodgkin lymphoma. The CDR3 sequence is CASSQSSGTRNFGELFF. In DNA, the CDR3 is TGTGCCAGCAGCCAGTCCTCCGGGACCCGCAATTTCGGGGAGCTGTTTTTT.